Below, 4 T cell receptor beta chains from the same sample are listed, as sequenced in a study of follicular helper T cells after annual influenza vaccination. Time point indicated: 2015-2016 season, 7 days after influenza vaccination. Sequencing was performed with immunoSEQ multiplex PCR; in TCRdb, only in-frame clones are kept and a portion is missing. The sample records about 5,600 clones, approximately 88% being singletons. Here the sequenced sample was CXCR5+ CD38- circulating T follicular helper cells from blood, taken 7 days after influenza vaccination. Documented subset: circulating Tfh, non-naive CD4+CXCR5+PD-1+ (ICOS+CD38+ or ICOS-CD38-). The origin of the receptors is an adult who received the influenza vaccine.

This chain uses TRBV30 with TRBJ2-5; no definite D call. CDR1 and CDR2 (germline): GTSNPN, SVGIG (reference sequence). The CDR3 covers 13 residues. Trimming pared 5 bases from V and 1 base from J, leaving 11 bases between. CDR3 amino acids: CAWLKNSQETQYF. DNA of the CDR3: TGTGCCTGGCTTAAAAACAGCCAAGAGACCCAGTACTTC.

Details on this clone: The sample has other DNA sequences that encode this CDR3 too. The chain has TRBV15 and TRBJ1-5, with D unclear. V was clipped by 0 bases and J by 13 bases, with 13 bases between them. Germline CDR1 reads LNHNV; CDR2 reads YYDKDF (reference sequence). The CDR3 spans 13 residues. The CDR3 protein is CATSRDLIPEQHF. The CDR3 region has the DNA TGTGCCACCAGCAGAGATTTGATACCTGAACAGCATTTT.

The rearrangement uses TRBV18 and TRBJ2-5; D perhaps matches TRBD1 (6 bases). Trimming removed 2 bases at V and 3 bases at J, with 13 bases between. The CDR3 is 15 amino acids. The V gene's germline CDR1 is KGHSH and CDR2 LQKENI. CDR3 nucleotide sequence: TGTGCCAGCTCACCATCACAGGGTCGAGAAGAGACCCAGTACTTC. Its translation is CASSPSQGREETQYF.

The chain has TRBV18 and TRBJ2-1; tentative D call: TRBD2 (6 bases). The CDR3 runs to 15 residues. V was shortened by 3 bases and J by 5 bases, with 14 bases between the two germline ends. Germline loops: CDR1 KGHSH, CDR2 LQKENI. CDR3: CASSPRGVGDNEQFF. The CDR3 DNA is TGTGCCAGCTCACCGCGCGGGGTAGGTGACAATGAGCAGTTCTTC.